A single TCR beta chain is shown here with its context. Its specificity is unknown. These data originate in a study of cytomegalovirus exposure and HLA in healthy donors. In the PCR, 60 Vbeta and 13 Jbeta primers were used. TCRdb's copy holds only in-frame clones and misses some; the assay was immunoSEQ multiplex PCR. The sample gives over 120,000 clones, 65% to 85% of which show up once; 2% to 3% is in the top ten. The V and J ends lost 5 bases and 7 bases, in that order; junction bases with no gene match: 11. The germline V gene encodes CDR1 SGHTA and CDR2 FQGNSA. The CDR3 sequence is 14 residues long. Broader study findings: The authors confirmed in vitro that a few CMV-associated chains were specific for CMV antigens.

This receptor was identified in a man aged 45-65 years in good health and CMV-seronegative. V gene TRBV7-2 combines with J gene TRBJ2-7, with 7 positions matching TRBD2. Source material: PBMCs. In DNA form, the CDR3 reads TGTGCCAGCAGCGGGGGGGACCGGGGCCGAGAGCAGTACTTC. Protein product: CASSGGDRGREQYF.